Listed below are T cell receptor beta chains from one sample, sequenced in a study of blood T cell repertoires in COVID-19. Using immunoSEQ multiplex PCR, the repertoire was profiled, and TCRdb retains in-frame clones only, with some absent. The profile shows around 190,000 clones, about 81% of them singletons. The sample was peripheral blood. These receptors were collected from a woman aged 60-75 years with COVID-19, enrolled during active disease. CDR3s include the opening cysteine and the closing phenylalanine or tryptophan. The D gene is left open where the match is weak. For some rows the clone size is stated as once, few or many, or as a class when expanded; others skip it.

D gene	clone size	V gene	J gene	CDR3 DNA	CDR3 protein
TRBD2	NA	TRBV7-2	TRBJ2-3	TGTGCCAGCAGCGCACCTCTAGCGGGGGGTACCGCGGATACGCAGTATTTT	CASSAPLAGGTADTQYF
TRBD2	NA	TRBV5-4	TRBJ2-5	TGTGCCAGCAGCCCAGGGACTAGCGGGGGGGAGACCCAGTACTTC	CASSPGTSGGETQYF
TRBD1	NA	TRBV2	TRBJ1-5	TGTGCCAGCAGTACAGGGGGGAATAGCAATCAGCCCCAGCATTTT	CASSTGGNSNQPQHF
TRBD2	few	TRBV5-6	TRBJ2-7	TGTGCCAGCAGGCGACCGGGGGGGTACGAGCAGTACTTC	CASRRPGGYEQYF
NA	NA	TRBV7-3	TRBJ2-3	TGTGCCAGCAGCCCACTAGGGCCTAGCACAGATACGCAGTATTTT	CASSPLGPSTDTQYF
NA	NA	TRBV28	TRBJ1-2	TGTGCCAGCAAATTGTGGGGTGGGAGCTCCTCCTATGGCTACACCTTC	CASKLWGGSSSYGYTF
TRBD1	NA	TRBV11-3	TRBJ2-2	TGTGCCAGCAGCAAGGGGGCCCCCGGGGAGCTGTTTTTT	CASSKGAPGELFF
NA	NA	TRBV9	TRBJ1-2	TGTGCCAGCAGCGTAGGTCACCAGTCTAACTATGGCTACACCTTC	CASSVGHQSNYGYTF
NA	NA	TRBV6-2/TRBV6-3	TRBJ2-7	TGTGCCAGCAGTTCCCTCACAGGCCCCTCCTACGAGCAGTACTTC	CASSSLTGPSYEQYF
NA	NA	TRBV28	TRBJ1-2	TGTGCCAGCAACAGTCCCGGGACGGGGAGGTATGGCTACACCTTC	CASNSPGTGRYGYTF
TRBD1	NA	TRBV5-6	TRBJ1-2	TGTGCCAGCAGCTTGGCACAGGGGTCTAACTATGGCTACACCTTC	CASSLAQGSNYGYTF
TRBD2	once	TRBV7-8	TRBJ2-5	TGTGCCAGCAGCTTAGACAGCGGGGGGGCCGAAGAGACCCAGTACTTC	CASSLDSGGAEETQYF
TRBD1	once	TRBV6-2/TRBV6-3	TRBJ1-1	TGTGCCAGCAGTCCCGGGACAGGGGGCGGCACTGAAGCTTTCTTT	CASSPGTGGGTEAFF
NA	NA	TRBV28	TRBJ1-1	TGTGCCAGCCACCCGCCGGGGGAAGGAAACACTGAAGCTTTCTTT	CASHPPGEGNTEAFF
TRBD2	NA	TRBV19	TRBJ2-3	TGTGCCAGTAGTACCCGCCAGAGCGGGGGGGGCACAGATACGCAGTATTTT	CASSTRQSGGGTDTQYF
TRBD1	NA	TRBV6-5	TRBJ2-7	TGTGCCAGCAGTTCGGACAGGGGACCCTACGAGCAGTACTTC	CASSSDRGPYEQYF
TRBD1	NA	TRBV15	TRBJ2-1	TGTGCCACCAGCAGAGATCCCCCCAACAGGGGTAGAAATGAGCAGTTCTTC	CATSRDPPNRGRNEQFF
NA	few	TRBV15	TRBJ1-1	TGTGCCACCAGCATTGGACTGACTATGAACACTGAAGCTTTCTTT	CATSIGLTMNTEAFF
NA	NA	TRBV7-2	TRBJ2-4	TGTGCCAGCAGTAGACAGCGAGATCTAGCCAAAAACATTCAGTACTTC	CASSRQRDLAKNIQYF
TRBD1	few	TRBV30	TRBJ1-1	TGTGCCTGGAGTGTGAAGACAGGGGGGCGCACTGAAGCTTTCTTT	CAWSVKTGGRTEAFF
TRBD2	once	TRBV28	TRBJ2-7	TGTGCCAGCAGTTTGAAGATAGCGGGCCTTTACGAGCAGTACTTC	CASSLKIAGLYEQYF
NA	NA	TRBV27	TRBJ1-2	TGTGCCAGCAGTTTTTGGGGGCAAAACTATGGCTACACCTTC	CASSFWGQNYGYTF
NA	few	TRBV10-1	TRBJ2-5	TGCGCCAGCAGTGAGTCGACCATTTTACAGGGTCAAGAGACCCAGTACTTC	CASSESTILQGQETQYF
NA	NA	TRBV24-1	TRBJ1-4	TGTGCCACTCAGTCCACAACTAATGAAAAACTGTTTTTT	CATQSTTNEKLFF
TRBD1	once	TRBV5-8	TRBJ2-5	TGTGCCAGTATTCCAAGGGGGCGAGGGACCCAGTACTTC	CASIPRGRGTQYF
NA	NA	TRBV7-9	TRBJ1-4	TGTGCCAGCAGCTTTAGAGGGGGTGAAAAACTGTTTTTT	CASSFRGGEKLFF
TRBD2	NA	TRBV9	TRBJ2-3	TGTGCCAGCAGCGTAAGTGCTAGCGGGAGGAATACGCAGTATTTT	CASSVSASGRNTQYF
NA	NA	TRBV9	TRBJ1-6	TGTGCCAGCAGCGAAGGACAGTCCCATAATTCACCCCTCCACTTT	CASSEGQSHNSPLHF
NA	NA	TRBV7-9	TRBJ2-5	TGTGCCAGCAGCTTAGGGCAGGGGCCTCAAGAGACCCAGTACTTC	CASSLGQGPQETQYF
TRBD1	NA	TRBV2	TRBJ1-2	TGTGCCAGCCAGAACTGGCCGGACAGGGCGATGGGAGGCTACACCTTC	CASQNWPDRAMGGYTF
NA	NA	TRBV11-3	TRBJ1-1	TGTGCCAGCAGGGGGAGAGTTGGGCAGACTGAAGCTTTCTTT	CASRGRVGQTEAFF
TRBD1	few	TRBV28	TRBJ1-5	TGTGCCAGCAGCCTGACCGGGACAGGGGTTGGAAGCAATCAGCCCCAGCATTTT	CASSLTGTGVGSNQPQHF
TRBD1	NA	TRBV12-3/TRBV12-4	TRBJ1-4	TGTGCCAGCAGTGGACAGGTTAATGAAAAACTGTTTTTT	CASSGQVNEKLFF
NA	NA	TRBV4-3	TRBJ2-7	TGCGCCAGCAGCCAAGTAGTCTCCTACGAGCAGTACTTC	CASSQVVSYEQYF
NA	NA	TRBV11-2	TRBJ1-2	TGTGCCAGCAGCTTAGCCCGGGGGAGTGACGGCTACACCTTC	CASSLARGSDGYTF